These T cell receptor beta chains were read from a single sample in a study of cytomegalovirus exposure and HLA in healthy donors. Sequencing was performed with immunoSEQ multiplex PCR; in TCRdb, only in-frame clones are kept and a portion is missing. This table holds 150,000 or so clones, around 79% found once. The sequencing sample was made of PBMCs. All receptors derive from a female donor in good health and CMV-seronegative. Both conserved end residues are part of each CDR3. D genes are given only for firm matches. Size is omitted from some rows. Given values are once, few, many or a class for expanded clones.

CASSLEWSEWDRSF TGTGCCAGCAGCTTAGAGTGGTCGGAATGGGACAGGTCTTTC - TRBV11-2 TRBD1 TRBJ2-6
CASSPPTGAYNSPLHF TGTGCCAGCTCTCCTCCGACAGGGGCCTATAATTCACCCCTCCACTTT - TRBV18 TRBD1 TRBJ1-6
CARSLEAGSETQYF TGTGCCAGAAGCTTGGAGGCAGGCAGCGAGACCCAGTACTTC - TRBV5-3 - TRBJ2-5
CASSSKLTSGPGGTQYF TGTGCCAGCAGCAGCAAGCTGACTAGCGGGCCTGGGGGTACGCAGTATTTT - TRBV5-6 TRBD2 TRBJ2-3
CASSPPLQRGGRDIQYF TGTGCCAGCTCACCACCCCTCCAGCGGGGGGGCCGGGACATTCAGTACTTC - TRBV18 TRBD2 TRBJ2-4
CASTQGGGNTEAFF TGTGCCAGCACCCAGGGGGGAGGTAACACTGAAGCTTTCTTT - TRBV2 TRBD1 TRBJ1-1
CASSVDDGGEKLFF TGTGCCAGCAGCGTAGACGACGGAGGGGAAAAACTGTTTTTT - TRBV9 - TRBJ1-4
CASSELGGHDSPLHF TGTGCCAGCAGTGAACTCGGAGGTCACGATTCACCCCTCCACTTT - TRBV6-1 - TRBJ1-6
CASSPTGLAGGQERETQYF TGTGCCAGCAGCCCCACGGGACTAGCGGGGGGGCAGGAGAGGGAGACCCAGTACTTC - TRBV7-3 TRBD2 TRBJ2-5
CASRMTVSGEAFF TGTGCCAGCAGAATGACAGTGTCTGGTGAAGCTTTCTTT - TRBV28 - TRBJ1-1
CASSIKAQPSSYEQYF TGTGCCAGTAGTATCAAGGCACAGCCGAGCTCCTACGAGCAGTACTTC - TRBV19 - TRBJ2-7
CASSPWEGGSGELFF TGCGCCAGCAGTCCTTGGGAGGGAGGATCCGGGGAGCTGTTTTTT - TRBV4-1 TRBD2 TRBJ2-2
CASSKGAQYVEQYF TGTGCCAGCAGCAAGGGGGCGCAGTACGTCGAGCAGTACTTC - TRBV6-1 TRBD1 TRBJ2-7
CASRRQGDNSPLHF TGTGCCAGCAGGCGACAGGGTGACAATTCACCCCTCCACTTT once TRBV5-6 TRBD1 TRBJ1-6
CAISGADNQPQHF TGTGCCATCAGTGGGGCCGATAATCAGCCCCAGCATTTT - TRBV10-3 - TRBJ1-5
CASSLTGLGAEAFF TGTGCCAGCAGCTTAACCGGCCTGGGCGCTGAAGCTTTCTTT - TRBV7-2 - TRBJ1-1
CASSRHGTLGNYGYTF TGTGCCAGCAGCCGCCACGGGACACTTGGGAACTATGGCTACACCTTC - TRBV27 - TRBJ1-2
CASSPTRRQVGGTQYF TGTGCCAGCAGCCCCACGAGGCGGCAGGTGGGGGGTACGCAGTATTTT - TRBV7-3 - TRBJ2-3
CASSSTRTSGGGTQYF TGTGCCAGCAGCTCGACCAGGACTAGCGGGGGGGGTACGCAGTATTTT - TRBV11-3 TRBD2 TRBJ2-3
CSVLTASSYEQYF TGCAGCGTTTTGACAGCAAGCTCCTACGAGCAGTACTTC once TRBV29-1 - TRBJ2-7
CASRDRGGNQPQHF TGTGCCAGTAGGGACAGGGGGGGCAATCAGCCCCAGCATTTT - TRBV19 TRBD1 TRBJ1-5
CASSEEYSDGYTF TGTGCCAGCAGCGAGGAGTACTCCGACGGCTACACCTTC - TRBV7-9 - TRBJ1-2
CASSPPPGSNQPQHF TGTGCCAGCAGCCCCCCGCCGGGTAGCAATCAGCCCCAGCATTTT - TRBV7-3 - TRBJ1-5
CATRAGNEAFF TGTGCCACCCGGGCGGGGAATGAAGCTTTCTTT few TRBV5-4 - TRBJ1-1
CASSLAPGQKNGYTF TGTGCCAGCAGCTTAGCGCCCGGACAGAAGAATGGCTACACCTTC - TRBV7-9 - TRBJ1-2
CASNNPGQGGYTF TGTGCCAGCAACAACCCCGGACAGGGTGGCTACACCTTC - TRBV9 TRBD1 TRBJ1-2
CASSLTGGTDTQYF TGTGCCAGCAGCTTAACCGGGGGCACAGATACGCAGTATTTT few TRBV7-2 - TRBJ2-3
CASSSLMNTEAFF TGTGCCAGCAGCTCCCTAATGAACACTGAAGCTTTCTTT - TRBV11-2 - TRBJ1-1
CASSQDLRQGALINIQYF TGCGCCAGCAGCCAAGACCTTCGACAGGGGGCGTTAATAAACATTCAGTACTTC - TRBV4-1 TRBD1 TRBJ2-4
CASGKAGATQETQYF TGTGCCAGCGGAAAAGCGGGGGCCACACAAGAGACCCAGTACTTC - TRBV2 TRBD2 TRBJ2-5
CASSLRGGATDTQYF TGTGCCAGCAGCTTAAGAGGGGGGGCCACAGATACGCAGTATTTT once TRBV7-2 - TRBJ2-3
CASSPRGGHQGEQYF TGTGCCAGTAGTCCCCGGGGAGGGCACCAAGGCGAGCAGTACTTC - TRBV19 TRBD2 TRBJ2-7
CASSADQTVSGNTIYF TGTGCCAGCAGCGCCGACCAGACAGTTTCTGGAAACACCATATATTTT - TRBV7-9 - TRBJ1-3
CASSEEVVSSAF TGTGCCAGCAGTGAGGAGGTCGTATCGTCGGCTTTC once TRBV2 - TRBJ2-7
CASSPAGGYNEQFF TGTGCCAGCAGCCCAGCGGGGGGCTACAATGAGCAGTTCTTC - TRBV7-2 TRBD2 TRBJ2-1
CASRGGYDVETQYF TGTGCCAGCAGGGGGGGGTACGATGTCGAGACCCAGTACTTC - TRBV6-6 TRBD2 TRBJ2-5
CASSSPGSSLYGYTF TGTGCCAGTAGTTCCCCTGGGAGTTCACTCTATGGCTACACCTTC - TRBV19 - TRBJ1-2
CASSDGGSPATQYF TGTGCCAGCAGTGACGGGGGGAGCCCCGCTACGCAGTATTTT - TRBV7-3 TRBD2 TRBJ2-3
CASSQDPGVNTDTQYF TGCGCCAGCAGCCAAGACCCCGGAGTCAATACAGATACGCAGTATTTT - TRBV4-3 - TRBJ2-3
CASSLGTGPHQPQHF TGTGCCAGCAGTTTAGGGACAGGACCACATCAGCCCCAGCATTTT - TRBV27 TRBD1 TRBJ1-5
CSARFRDTF TGCAGTGCTAGGTTCAGGGACACCTTC - TRBV20-1 - TRBJ1-2
CASSLTGGKVDGYTF TGTGCCAGCAGCTTAACAGGGGGCAAGGTAGATGGCTACACCTTC - TRBV7-3 TRBD1 TRBJ1-2
CASPPGRGDLYEQYF TGCGCCAGCCCACCGGGCAGGGGGGACCTCTACGAGCAGTACTTC - TRBV10-1 - TRBJ2-7
CASSFPGQQQFF TGTGCCAGCAGTTTCCCCGGACAACAGCAGTTCTTC - TRBV27 - TRBJ2-1
CASRAGTGEKETQYF TGTGCCAGCAGAGCCGGGACAGGGGAGAAGGAGACCCAGTACTTC - TRBV28 TRBD1 TRBJ2-5
CASSPPAPDEKLFF TGTGCCAGCTCACCACCGGCTCCTGATGAAAAACTGTTTTTT - TRBV18 - TRBJ1-4
CASSPRGGKAGGPDTQYF TGTGCCAGCAGCCCTCGCGGGGGGAAGGCGGGAGGGCCAGATACGCAGTATTTT - TRBV9 TRBD2 TRBJ2-3
CASSFDTSTDTQYF TGTGCCAGCAGTTTTGACACTAGCACAGATACGCAGTATTTT few TRBV9 - TRBJ2-3
CASSPRTANTGELFF TGTGCCAGTAGTCCTAGGACAGCGAACACCGGGGAGCTGTTTTTT - TRBV19 - TRBJ2-2
CASSLEARDPYGYTF TGTGCCAGCAGTTTAGAAGCGCGCGACCCATATGGCTACACCTTC - TRBV27 - TRBJ1-2
CASSLMAGVNYEQYF TGTGCCAGCAGTTTGATGGCGGGTGTCAACTACGAGCAGTACTTC - TRBV2 - TRBJ2-7